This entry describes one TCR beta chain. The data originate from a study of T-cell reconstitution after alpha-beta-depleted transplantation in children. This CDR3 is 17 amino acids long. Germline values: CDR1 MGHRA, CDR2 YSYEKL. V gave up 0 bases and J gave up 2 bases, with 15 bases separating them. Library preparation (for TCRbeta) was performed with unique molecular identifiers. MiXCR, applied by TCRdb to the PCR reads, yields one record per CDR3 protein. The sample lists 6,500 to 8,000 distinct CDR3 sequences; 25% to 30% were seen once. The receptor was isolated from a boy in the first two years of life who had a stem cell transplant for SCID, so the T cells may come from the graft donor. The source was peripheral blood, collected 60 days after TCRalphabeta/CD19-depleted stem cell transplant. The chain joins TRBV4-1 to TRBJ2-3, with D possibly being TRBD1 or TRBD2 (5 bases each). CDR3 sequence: CASSQDAYGTYTDTQYF. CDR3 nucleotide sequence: TGCGCCAGCAGCCAAGATGCTTACGGGACCTACACAGATACGCAGTATTTT.